Sequencing of this T cell receptor (beta chain) was carried out in a study of graft-versus-host responses after intestinal transplantation. Overall study: Isolated intestinal, liver-intestinal, or multivisceral transplants had been given to the recipients. The study gave all recipients anti-thymocyte globulin induction, then tacrolimus and steroids for about 3 years.

The study, taken as a whole, reports: Some GvH clones were seen earlier in gut or blood, suggesting intestinal origin.

Libraries were prepared by immunoSEQ multiplex PCR; TCRdb keeps only in-frame clonotypes and omits some of them. This sample yields about 43,000 clones, of which roughly 94% are seen a single time; 1.6% belongs to the top ten. Notes on this clone: What it binds is unknown.

The sequencing here drew on PBMCs, taken more than 310 days after intestinal transplant. The origin of this receptor is a human patient who received an intestinal transplant, so some T cells may come from the graft donor.

Here the CDR3 reads CAISEASGFYNEQFF. The CDR3 DNA is TGTGCCATCAGTGAGGCTAGCGGTTTCTACAATGAGCAGTTCTTC. The chain recombines TRBV10-3 with TRBJ2-1, with 7 bases matching TRBD2. The CDR3 runs to 15 residues. Germline lookup yields CDR1 ENHRY and CDR2 SYGVKD. V lost 2 bases, J lost 3 bases, and 4 bases stayed unmatched.